Listed below are T cell receptor beta chains from one sample, sequenced in a study of cytomegalovirus exposure and HLA in healthy donors. TCRdb's table, derived via immunoSEQ multiplex PCR, lists solely in-frame clones and lacks some. The sample carries around 120,000 clones, 65% to 80% recorded once. Sequenced input: PBMCs. All receptors derive from a woman between 35 and 50 years old in good health and CMV-seropositive. Both conserved end residues are part of each CDR3. Fields, in order: J gene, D gene, clone size, V gene, CDR3 DNA, CDR3 protein. The D gene is left open where the match is weak. A clone size is listed for some rows: how often the clone was seen (once, few, many), or a class if it is expanded.

j_call: TRBJ2-7
d_call: TRBD1
clone_size: .
v_call: TRBV19
cdr3_nt: TGTGCCAGTAGCACGGACAGGGCGTACGAGCAGTACTTC
cdr3_aa: CASSTDRAYEQYF

j_call: TRBJ2-2
d_call: TRBD1
clone_size: .
v_call: TRBV6-6
cdr3_nt: TGTGCCAGCAGTCCGAGGGACAGAACGAACACCGGGGAGCTGTTTTTT
cdr3_aa: CASSPRDRTNTGELFF

j_call: TRBJ1-5
d_call: .
clone_size: few
v_call: TRBV7-8
cdr3_nt: TGTGCCAGCAGCTTGGTTGGGGGGGTGGGTCAGCCCCAGCATTTT
cdr3_aa: CASSLVGGVGQPQHF

j_call: TRBJ2-2
d_call: .
clone_size: .
v_call: TRBV5-1
cdr3_nt: TGCGCCAGCAGCACCCGACAGAATACGAAATCGGCCGGGGAGCTGTTTTTT
cdr3_aa: CASSTRQNTKSAGELFF

j_call: TRBJ2-7
d_call: TRBD2
clone_size: .
v_call: TRBV19
cdr3_nt: TGTGCCACTGCTAGCGGGGGTAACGAGCAGTACTTC
cdr3_aa: CATASGGNEQYF

j_call: TRBJ2-7
d_call: .
clone_size: once
v_call: TRBV6-1
cdr3_nt: TGTGCCAGCAGTGAATTTGTCCTGGCCCCGAAGGAGCAGTACTTC
cdr3_aa: CASSEFVLAPKEQYF

j_call: TRBJ2-3
d_call: TRBD2
clone_size: .
v_call: TRBV5-1
cdr3_nt: TGCGCCAGCAGCTTGGCTAGCGGAGGAGTGGATACGCAGTATTTT
cdr3_aa: CASSLASGGVDTQYF

j_call: TRBJ1-2
d_call: .
clone_size: .
v_call: TRBV4-2
cdr3_nt: TGTGCCAGCAGCCAAGACGGTATGAGTTATGGCTACACCTTC
cdr3_aa: CASSQDGMSYGYTF

j_call: TRBJ1-6
d_call: .
clone_size: .
v_call: TRBV6-4
cdr3_nt: TGTGCCAGCAGTGCCAACTACCTAGAGCAGGGAGGGAATTCACCCCTCCACTTT
cdr3_aa: CASSANYLEQGGNSPLHF

j_call: TRBJ2-7
d_call: .
clone_size: .
v_call: TRBV27
cdr3_nt: TGTGCCAGCAGTTTGCGAGTGAACCCGTACGAGCAGTACTTC
cdr3_aa: CASSLRVNPYEQYF

j_call: TRBJ2-3
d_call: TRBD1
clone_size: .
v_call: TRBV5-1
cdr3_nt: TGCGCCAGCAGCCAGGGGGCGCAGACAGATACGCAGTATTTT
cdr3_aa: CASSQGAQTDTQYF

j_call: TRBJ2-7
d_call: TRBD2
clone_size: .
v_call: TRBV6-5
cdr3_nt: TGTGCCAGCAGTTACCCAGGACTAGCGGGAGGGTACGAGCAGTACTTC
cdr3_aa: CASSYPGLAGGYEQYF

j_call: TRBJ2-3
d_call: .
clone_size: .
v_call: TRBV5-6
cdr3_nt: TGTGCCAGCAGCCCGATCGTAGCGGGCACAGATACGCAGTATTTT
cdr3_aa: CASSPIVAGTDTQYF

j_call: TRBJ2-5
d_call: .
clone_size: few
v_call: TRBV5-1
cdr3_nt: TGCGCCAGCTCGGGACAAGAGACCCAGTACTTC
cdr3_aa: CASSGQETQYF

j_call: TRBJ2-7
d_call: .
clone_size: few
v_call: TRBV5-6
cdr3_nt: TGTGCCAGCAGTAGCCGATTCTACGAGCAGTACTTC
cdr3_aa: CASSSRFYEQYF

j_call: TRBJ2-7
d_call: TRBD2
clone_size: .
v_call: TRBV29-1
cdr3_nt: TGCAGCGTTGAGGCTAGCGGGAGAAGCTCCTACGAGCAGTACTTC
cdr3_aa: CSVEASGRSSYEQYF

j_call: TRBJ2-7
d_call: TRBD2
clone_size: .
v_call: TRBV7-8
cdr3_nt: TGTGCCAGCAGGCCGGGACTAGCGGGAACCTACGAGCAGTACTTC
cdr3_aa: CASRPGLAGTYEQYF

j_call: TRBJ2-3
d_call: TRBD2
clone_size: .
v_call: TRBV5-4
cdr3_nt: TGTGCCAGCAGCTTGACTAGCGGGGGGTTTAATACGCAGTATTTT
cdr3_aa: CASSLTSGGFNTQYF

j_call: TRBJ2-7
d_call: .
clone_size: once
v_call: TRBV6-5
cdr3_nt: TGTGCCAGCAGGGAAGGACAGCTATACGAGCAGTACTTC
cdr3_aa: CASREGQLYEQYF

j_call: TRBJ2-3
d_call: .
clone_size: .
v_call: TRBV19
cdr3_nt: TGTGCCAGTAGCCGCACTTCTAGCACAGATACGCAGTATTTT
cdr3_aa: CASSRTSSTDTQYF

j_call: TRBJ2-7
d_call: TRBD2
clone_size: .
v_call: TRBV27
cdr3_nt: TGTGCCAGCAGTTTATCGGGCGGGAGCTCCTACGAGCAGTACTTC
cdr3_aa: CASSLSGGSSYEQYF

j_call: TRBJ1-1
d_call: .
clone_size: few
v_call: TRBV4-3
cdr3_nt: TGCGCCAGCAGCCCCGTTCCCGACAAGGGAGGAAGAGCTTTCTTT
cdr3_aa: CASSPVPDKGGRAFF

j_call: TRBJ2-7
d_call: .
clone_size: .
v_call: TRBV29-1
cdr3_nt: TGCAGCGTTGATTCCCCGGACTCCTACGAGCAGTACTTC
cdr3_aa: CSVDSPDSYEQYF

j_call: TRBJ1-5
d_call: .
clone_size: .
v_call: TRBV6-5
cdr3_nt: TGTGCCAGCAGATCGGCGGGGGTGGGCAATCAGCCCCAGCATTTT
cdr3_aa: CASRSAGVGNQPQHF

j_call: TRBJ1-5
d_call: TRBD1
clone_size: .
v_call: TRBV9
cdr3_nt: TGTGCCAGCAGCGTGTCCGGGACAGATAATCAGCCCCAGCATTTT
cdr3_aa: CASSVSGTDNQPQHF

j_call: TRBJ1-2
d_call: .
clone_size: .
v_call: TRBV10-3
cdr3_nt: TGTGCCATCAGTGAGGAAGCCCCCGGCTACACCTTC
cdr3_aa: CAISEEAPGYTF

j_call: TRBJ1-1
d_call: .
clone_size: .
v_call: TRBV19
cdr3_nt: TGTGCCAGTAATTTGGGGCAGAACACTGAAGCTTTCTTT
cdr3_aa: CASNLGQNTEAFF

j_call: TRBJ2-3
d_call: .
clone_size: .
v_call: TRBV15
cdr3_nt: TGTGCCACCAGCAGACCGACCGGGACAACTAGCACAGATACGCAGTATTTT
cdr3_aa: CATSRPTGTTSTDTQYF

j_call: TRBJ2-1
d_call: TRBD2
clone_size: .
v_call: TRBV6-4
cdr3_nt: TGTGCCAGCAGTGACCTAGCGGGAGAGTTGAATGAGCAGTTCTTC
cdr3_aa: CASSDLAGELNEQFF

j_call: TRBJ1-6
d_call: TRBD1
clone_size: .
v_call: TRBV2
cdr3_nt: TGTGCCAGCAGGGGACAGGGGGCTGGGAATTCACCCCTCCACTTT
cdr3_aa: CASRGQGAGNSPLHF

j_call: TRBJ1-1
d_call: .
clone_size: .
v_call: TRBV5-1
cdr3_nt: TGCGCCAGCAGCTTGATAGGGGAGGCTGAAGCTTTCTTT
cdr3_aa: CASSLIGEAEAFF

j_call: TRBJ2-7
d_call: TRBD1
clone_size: .
v_call: TRBV30
cdr3_nt: TGTGCCTGGAGTCGGGGACAGACCGACTCCTACGAGCAGTACTTC
cdr3_aa: CAWSRGQTDSYEQYF

j_call: TRBJ1-3
d_call: .
clone_size: .
v_call: TRBV7-9
cdr3_nt: TGTGCCAGCAGCTTTTTTCTCTCGGTTGCTGGAAACACCATATATTTT
cdr3_aa: CASSFFLSVAGNTIYF

j_call: TRBJ2-7
d_call: TRBD2
clone_size: few
v_call: TRBV4-1
cdr3_nt: TGCGCCAGCAGCCTACTAGCGGTGAACTCCTACGAGCAGTACTTC
cdr3_aa: CASSLLAVNSYEQYF

j_call: TRBJ1-5
d_call: .
clone_size: .
v_call: TRBV4-2
cdr3_nt: TGTGCCAGCAGCCAAGATCTTCCCGCACAGGCACACAATCAGCCCCAGCATTTT
cdr3_aa: CASSQDLPAQAHNQPQHF

j_call: TRBJ2-3
d_call: .
clone_size: .
v_call: TRBV2
cdr3_nt: TGTGCCAGCGGCTCCGAACAGGGACGGTATTTT
cdr3_aa: CASGSEQGRYF

j_call: TRBJ2-1
d_call: .
clone_size: .
v_call: TRBV7-5
cdr3_nt: TGTGCCAGAAGCTTGGAGTTTAGCTCCTACAATGAGCAGTTCTTC
cdr3_aa: CARSLEFSSYNEQFF

j_call: TRBJ1-6
d_call: .
clone_size: .
v_call: TRBV9
cdr3_nt: TGTGCCAGCAGCGCCGACAGCCAACCCAAAATTAATTCACCCCTCCACTTT
cdr3_aa: CASSADSQPKINSPLHF

j_call: TRBJ2-5
d_call: .
clone_size: .
v_call: TRBV5-1
cdr3_nt: TGCGCCAGCCGCCCGGGATCCCGGGAAGAGACCCAGTACTTC
cdr3_aa: CASRPGSREETQYF

j_call: TRBJ2-7
d_call: TRBD2
clone_size: .
v_call: TRBV7-9
cdr3_nt: TGTGCCAGCAGCGGGACTAGCGGGAGGGCCCCGGCCAGCTACGAGCAGTACTTC
cdr3_aa: CASSGTSGRAPASYEQYF

j_call: TRBJ1-2
d_call: .
clone_size: .
v_call: TRBV19
cdr3_nt: TGTGCCAGTAGTAAGGCCAGGACATATGGCTACACCTTC
cdr3_aa: CASSKARTYGYTF

j_call: TRBJ2-7
d_call: TRBD1
clone_size: .
v_call: TRBV4-3
cdr3_nt: TGCGCCAGCAGCCAAGAAGGACAGGGGTTCTACGAGCAGTACTTC
cdr3_aa: CASSQEGQGFYEQYF

j_call: TRBJ2-7
d_call: TRBD2
clone_size: .
v_call: TRBV14
cdr3_nt: TGTGCCAGCCGGGGGACTAGCGGGTCCGCCTACGAGCAGTACTTC
cdr3_aa: CASRGTSGSAYEQYF

j_call: TRBJ1-1
d_call: .
clone_size: .
v_call: TRBV7-9
cdr3_nt: TGTTCCAGCAGCTTATCGGGTCAGGGAGCTTTCTTT
cdr3_aa: CSSSLSGQGAFF

j_call: TRBJ2-2
d_call: TRBD2
clone_size: .
v_call: TRBV7-9
cdr3_nt: TGTGCCAGCAGCACCAGCGGGAGAAAGGGCGGGGAGCTGTTTTTT
cdr3_aa: CASSTSGRKGGELFF

j_call: TRBJ1-4
d_call: .
clone_size: .
v_call: TRBV2
cdr3_nt: TGTGCCAGCAGTGACAGGGGCTCATACGAAAAACTGTTTTTT
cdr3_aa: CASSDRGSYEKLFF

j_call: TRBJ1-1
d_call: TRBD1
clone_size: .
v_call: TRBV9
cdr3_nt: TGTGCCAGCAGCGCTACAGGGGGCTTCGACACTGAAGCTTTCTTT
cdr3_aa: CASSATGGFDTEAFF

j_call: TRBJ1-6
d_call: .
clone_size: .
v_call: TRBV7-9
cdr3_nt: TGTGCCAGCAGCTTAGGAGCAGGGCTGGATAATTCACCCCTCCACTTT
cdr3_aa: CASSLGAGLDNSPLHF

j_call: TRBJ1-1
d_call: .
clone_size: .
v_call: TRBV2
cdr3_nt: TGTGCCCTCCTAAGGACAGATACGAACATGAACACTGAAGCTTTCTTT
cdr3_aa: CALLRTDTNMNTEAFF

j_call: TRBJ1-2
d_call: .
clone_size: .
v_call: TRBV5-1
cdr3_nt: TGCGCCAGCAGCTTGGGGGGCGACTATGGCTACACCTTC
cdr3_aa: CASSLGGDYGYTF

j_call: TRBJ2-7
d_call: .
clone_size: .
v_call: TRBV7-9
cdr3_nt: TGTGCCAGCAGCTTATACGGGGGAAGCACCTACGAGCAGTACTTC
cdr3_aa: CASSLYGGSTYEQYF

j_call: TRBJ1-1
d_call: .
clone_size: .
v_call: TRBV5-6
cdr3_nt: TGTGCCAGCAGCCCTCGGGGGGGGCAGAACACTGAAGCTTTCTTT
cdr3_aa: CASSPRGGQNTEAFF

j_call: TRBJ1-1
d_call: .
clone_size: .
v_call: TRBV5-1
cdr3_nt: TGCGCCAGCAGCTTGGATTTAATGGGGGGCACTGAAGCTTTCTTT
cdr3_aa: CASSLDLMGGTEAFF

j_call: TRBJ2-7
d_call: .
clone_size: .
v_call: TRBV11-2
cdr3_nt: TGTGCCAGCACTAACGGCAGCGGACCGACCTACGAGCAGTACTTC
cdr3_aa: CASTNGSGPTYEQYF

j_call: TRBJ2-5
d_call: .
clone_size: .
v_call: TRBV7-2
cdr3_nt: TGTGCCAGCAGCTCCACCGGGGTCCAAGAGACCCAGTACTTC
cdr3_aa: CASSSTGVQETQYF

j_call: TRBJ2-7
d_call: .
clone_size: .
v_call: TRBV21-1
cdr3_nt: TGTGCCAGCAGCAAAGGAGGAGTCTACGAGCAGTACTTC
cdr3_aa: CASSKGGVYEQYF

j_call: TRBJ2-2
d_call: TRBD2
clone_size: .
v_call: TRBV4-3
cdr3_nt: TGCGCCAGACTGGTAAGGTGGGAGGGCCGCACCGGGGAGCTGTTTTTT
cdr3_aa: CARLVRWEGRTGELFF

j_call: TRBJ2-1
d_call: TRBD2
clone_size: .
v_call: TRBV5-1
cdr3_nt: TGCGCCAGCAGCTTGGGGACTAGCGGGATAAATGAGCAGTTCTTC
cdr3_aa: CASSLGTSGINEQFF

j_call: TRBJ2-2
d_call: .
clone_size: .
v_call: TRBV5-4
cdr3_nt: TGTGCCAGCAGCTCCACCGCGGTGGGGGAGCTGTTTTTT
cdr3_aa: CASSSTAVGELFF